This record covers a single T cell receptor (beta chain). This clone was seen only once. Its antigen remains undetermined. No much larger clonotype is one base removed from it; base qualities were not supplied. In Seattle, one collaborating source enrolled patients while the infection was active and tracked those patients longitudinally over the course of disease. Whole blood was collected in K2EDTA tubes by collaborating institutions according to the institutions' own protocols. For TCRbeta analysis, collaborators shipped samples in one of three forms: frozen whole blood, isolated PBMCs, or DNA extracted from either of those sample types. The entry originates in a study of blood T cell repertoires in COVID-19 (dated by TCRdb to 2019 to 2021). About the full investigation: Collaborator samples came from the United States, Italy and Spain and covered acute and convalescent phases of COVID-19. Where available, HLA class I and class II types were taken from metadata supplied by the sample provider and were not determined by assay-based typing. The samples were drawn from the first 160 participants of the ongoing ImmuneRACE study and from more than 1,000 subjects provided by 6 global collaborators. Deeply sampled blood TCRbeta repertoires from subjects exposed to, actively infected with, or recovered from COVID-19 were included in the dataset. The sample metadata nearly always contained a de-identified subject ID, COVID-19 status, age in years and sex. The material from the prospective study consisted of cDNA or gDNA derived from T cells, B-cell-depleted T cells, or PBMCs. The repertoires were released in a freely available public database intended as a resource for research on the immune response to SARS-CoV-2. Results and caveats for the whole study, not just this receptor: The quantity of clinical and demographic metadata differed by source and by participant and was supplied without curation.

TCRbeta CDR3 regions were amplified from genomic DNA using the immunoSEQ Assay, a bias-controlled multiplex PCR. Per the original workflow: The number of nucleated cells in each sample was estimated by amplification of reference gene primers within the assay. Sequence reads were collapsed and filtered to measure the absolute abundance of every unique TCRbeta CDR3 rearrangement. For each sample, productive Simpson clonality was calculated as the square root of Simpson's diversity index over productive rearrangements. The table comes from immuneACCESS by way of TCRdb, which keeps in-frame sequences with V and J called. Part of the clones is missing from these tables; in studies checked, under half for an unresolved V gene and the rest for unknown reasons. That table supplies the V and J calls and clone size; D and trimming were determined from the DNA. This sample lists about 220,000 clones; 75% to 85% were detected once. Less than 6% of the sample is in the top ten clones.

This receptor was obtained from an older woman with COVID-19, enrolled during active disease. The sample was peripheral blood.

The CDR3 sequence is CASSLGVNTEAFF. In nucleotide form, the sequence is TGTGCCAGCAGTTTAGGAGTGAACACTGAAGCTTTCTTT. The receptor chain draws on TRBV12-3 or TRBV12-4 and TRBJ1-1; too little of a D gene remains to name it. V drops 1 base and J drops 0 bases, leaving 3 bases in between. Reading from cysteine to phenylalanine, the CDR3 counts 13 amino acids. Of the read, only the CDR3 DNA is kept; its 39 bases are in frame from base 1.